These 8 T cell receptor beta chains were all obtained from the same sample, sequenced in a study of T cell repertoires in cytomegalovirus infection. For these receptors, no antigen is known. TCRdb re-derived calls from the reads in MiXCR, one entry per CDR3 protein. The sample records approximately 110,000 distinct CDR3 sequences, approximately 30% being singletons. The source material was CD8+ T cells from cultured PBMCs, sampled from culture after CMV antigen stimulation. The receptors stem from a human donor in good health (CMV status not recorded). Some clones in this sample may be carry-over from other donors' samples.

The rearrangement links TRBV7-2 to TRBJ1-2; TRBD1 agrees at 11 bases. V shed 5 bases and J 5 bases; nucleotides not matched to a gene: 10. The germline V gene encodes CDR1 SGHTA and CDR2 FQGNSA. The CDR3 totals 16 residues. This CDR3 is CASSIGQGASGYGYTF. CDR3 DNA: TGTGCCAGCAGCATAGGACAGGGGGCGTCTGGGTATGGCTACACCTTC.

This clonotype was seen ten or more times. The J gene is TRBJ2-7, the V gene TRBV7-2; 11 nucleotides line up with TRBD2. The V segment lost 4 bases and the J segment 6 bases; nucleotides outside the gene matches: 8. Germline V gene lookup returns CDR1 SGHTA and CDR2 FQGNSA. The length of the CDR3 is 15 residues. The CDR3 region is CASSSGLAGGLEQYF. The CDR3 nucleotides read TGTGCCAGCAGCTCAGGACTAGCGGGTGGTCTCGAGCAGTACTTC.

The V and J genes are TRBV7-9 and TRBJ1-2; possible D gene TRBD1, 5 bases. The germline CDR1 and CDR2 sequences are SEHNR and FQNEAQ (reference sequence). Trimming took off 1 base at V and 8 bases at J, with 14 bases between the two ends. This CDR3 is built from 14 residues. The CDR3 bases are TGTGCCAGCAGCTTAGGGACATTGTTTGAGGGCTACACCTTC. Its protein is CASSLGTLFEGYTF.

This clonotype was seen a handful of times. This chain connects TRBV6-5 to TRBJ2-7, with TRBD2 as a possible D gene (6 bases). Trimming shortened V by 2 bases and J by 6 bases, and 11 bases separated the two germline ends. Germline values: CDR1 MNHEY, CDR2 SVGAGI. The CDR3 spans 13 residues. The CDR3, as DNA: TGTGCCAGCAGTTACGGGGAGGTAGGCGAGCAGTACTTC. Amino acids: CASSYGEVGEQYF.

The chain links TRBV12-3 or TRBV12-4 to TRBJ2-7, with D possibly being TRBD2 (6 bases). The CDR3 contains 17 residues. V lost 5 bases, J lost 3 bases, and 23 bases lay in between. CDR3 DNA sequence: TGTGCCAGCAGTCCACCGACTAGTTCGGAGGCGAGCTACGAGCAGTACTTC. It encodes CASSPPTSSEASYEQYF.

The chain is built from TRBV20-1 and TRBJ1-5; a weak D match, TRBD1 (5 bases). Trimming left V 0 bases short and J 0 bases short, with 9 bases between. Germline lookup yields CDR1 DFQATT and CDR2 SNEGSKA (reference sequence). The CDR3 spans 15 residues. CDR3 sequence (DNA): TGCAGTGCTAGAGAAGAGGGGTTTAGCAATCAGCCCCAGCATTTT. Residues: CSAREEGFSNQPQHF.

This chain connects TRBV11-3 to TRBJ2-1; D gene unclear. This CDR3 has 13 residues. The germline CDR1 and CDR2 sequences are SGHNT and YENEEA. V lost 1 base and J lost 10, with 11 bases in between. CDR3 DNA: TGTGCCAGCAGCTTAGGTCCGGAATCAGAGCAGTTCTTC. As protein: CASSLGPESEQFF. Drawing the rest from reference TRBV11-3 and TRBJ2-1, the complete variable domain is EAGVVQSPRYKIIEKKQPVAFWCNPISGHNTLYWYLQNLGQGPELLIRYENEEAVDDSQLPKDRFSAERLKGVDSTLKIQPAELGDSAVYLCASSLGPESEQFFGPGTRLTVL.

V and J are TRBV7-6 and TRBJ2-7; 8 bases align to TRBD2. This CDR3 is built from 14 residues. J gave up 2 bases and V 5 bases, and 5 bases lay outside the gene matches. Germline CDR1 SGHVS, CDR2 FNYEAQ. The CDR3 reads CASSPRGGAYEQYF. For the CDR3, the DNA is TGTGCCAGCAGCCCCCGGGGGGGGGCCTACGAGCAGTACTTC.